Listed here are 24 T cell receptor beta chains from one sample, sequenced in a study of T cell repertoires in aging, cancer and after chemotherapy. The template was genomic DNA from peripheral blood, not RNA. Multiplex touch-down PCR with TRB-A/B primers amplified rearranged V-D-J TRB sequences. One entry per CDR3 protein results from TCRdb running MiXCR on the multiplex PCR reads. This sample has 3,000 to 3,500 distinct CDR3 sequences; about 47% occur once, and the top ten carry roughly 34%. The sample was blood. These receptors were taken from a human donor with a blood cancer.

This clonotype was counted between two and nine times. V and J are TRBV27 and TRBJ2-3; 9 nucleotides line up with TRBD2. The germline V gene encodes CDR1 MNHEY and CDR2 SMNVEV (reference sequence). V lost 1 base, J lost 4 bases, and 9 bases stayed unmatched. This CDR3 contains 17 residues. CDR3 DNA: TGTGCCAGCAGTTTATATGGGACTAGCTCCCCGGCAGATACGCAGTATTTT. Residues: CASSLYGTSSPADTQYF.

This chain joins TRBV18 and TRBJ2-7, with 12 bases matching TRBD2. After removal of 5 bases from V and 3 bases from J, the junction contained 5 bases not matched to a gene. Per germline, CDR1 KGHSH and CDR2 LQKENI. CDR3 length equals 15 residues. CDR3 sequence reads: CASSTGTSGYYEQYF. The CDR3 DNA reads as TGTGCCAGCTCAACCGGGACTAGCGGGTACTACGAGCAGTACTTC.

This clonotype was detected a few times. The chain uses TRBV7-9 and TRBJ2-2, with 9 bases aligning to TRBD2. From germline, CDR1 is SEHNR and CDR2 FQNEAQ (reference sequence). Trimming at V came to 1 base and at J to 8 bases, leaving 5 bases not matched to a gene. CDR3 length equals 15 residues. The CDR3 sequence: CASSLGLAAMGELFF. The CDR3 DNA is TGTGCCAGCAGCTTAGGACTAGCGGCCATGGGGGAGCTGTTTTTT. Drawing the rest from reference TRBV7-9 and TRBJ2-2, the complete variable domain is DTGVSQNPRHKITKRGQNVTFRCDPISEHNRLYWYRQTLGQGPEFLTYFQNEAQLEKSRLLSDRFSAERPKGSFSTLEIQRTEQGDSAMYLCASSLGLAAMGELFFGEGSRLTVL.

The chain combines TRBV6-1 with TRBJ1-1; D gene uncertain. Germline CDR1 MNHNS, CDR2 SASEGT. The ends were cut back, 7 bases at V and 5 bases at J, with 14 bases in the middle. This CDR3 is built from 13 residues. For the CDR3, the DNA is TGTGCCAGCACCCAACGGAGGGATACTGAAGCTTTCTTT. This codes for CASTQRRDTEAFF.

A few counts support this clonotype. The rearrangement links TRBV18 to TRBJ2-7; 10 bases are shared with TRBD1. Germline trimming cut 1 base from V and 2 bases from J; bases unmatched to any gene: 5. Germline V gives CDR1 KGHSH, CDR2 LQKENI. CDR3 length: 16 amino acids. The DNA of the CDR3 is TGTGCCAGCTCACCACGAAGACAGGGGGCTCCCTACGAGCAGTACTTC. It yields the protein CASSPRRQGAPYEQYF.

The V call is TRBV19, the J call TRBJ2-2, with 11 bases identical to TRBD2. The V gene's germline CDR1 is LNHDA and CDR2 SQIVND (reference sequence). This CDR3 is built from 17 residues. The ends lost 2 bases at V and 6 bases at J; junction bases unmatched: 8. CDR3 sequence (DNA): TGTGCCAGTAGTATAAGACTAGCGGGGTTTTTTTCCGGGGAGCTGTTTTTT. Translation: CASSIRLAGFFSGELFF.

This clonotype showed up just once. The chain uses TRBV7-2 and TRBJ2-1, with TRBD1 matching over 7 bases. Trimming removed 5 bases from V and 2 bases from J; junction bases left unmatched: 6. Germline values: CDR1 SGHTA, CDR2 FQGNSA. The CDR3 has 15 amino acids. The CDR3 DNA is TGTGCCAGCAGCCCCAGAGGGGGCCCCTACAATGAGCAGTTCTTC. It codes for CASSPRGGPYNEQFF. The variable domain in full, with the rest retrieved from reference TRBV7-2 and TRBJ2-1, is GAGVSQSPSNKVTEKGKDVELRCDPISGHTALYWYRQSLGQGLEFLIYFQGNSAPDKSGLPSDRFSAERTGGSVSTLTIQRTQQEDSAVYLCASSPRGGPYNEQFFGPGTRLTVL.

By sample fraction, this clonotype is medium-sized (0.01 to 0.1%). V and J are TRBV19 and TRBJ2-1; D is ambiguous. Germline-derived CDR1 and CDR2 are LNHDA and SQIVND (reference sequence). The CDR3 has 13 amino acids. V dropped 9 bases and J dropped 4 bases, with 13 bases sitting between them. The CDR3 DNA sequence: TGTGCCAGCGGGCTTAGCCTATACAATGAGCAGTTCTTC. Its protein product is CASGLSLYNEQFF.

This clonotype appeared a few times. The chain has TRBV30 and TRBJ1-6; D not resolved. Germline V gene data show CDR1 as GTSNPN and CDR2 as SVGIG (reference sequence). Trimming took off 4 bases at V and 5 bases at J, with 9 bases between the two ends. CDR3 length: 13 residues. The CDR3: CAWKDGNNSPLHF. CDR3 in DNA: TGTGCCTGGAAAGACGGAAATAATTCACCCCTCCACTTT.

The CDR3 DNA follows: TGTGCCAGCAGCGCCGTGACAGAACAGCCCCAGCATTTT. Translated, it gives CASSAVTEQPQHF. The chain has TRBV6-1 and TRBJ1-5; tentatively, D is TRBD1 (5 bases). V lost 6 bases and J lost 7, with 13 bases in between. Looked up from germline, CDR1 is MNHNS and CDR2 is SASEGT. There are 13 residues in the CDR3.

The chain employs TRBV7-9 and TRBJ2-1; TRBD1 aligns across 8 bases. The J segment lost 7 bases and the V segment lost 4 bases, leaving 9 bases of the junction unmatched. CDR3 length: 15 residues. Germline V gene sequence: CDR1 SEHNR, CDR2 FQNEAQ (reference sequence). The DNA of the CDR3 is TGTGCCAGCAGCTCCCGGGACAGGTCCTTGAATGAGCAGTTCTTC. It encodes CASSSRDRSLNEQFF.

The rearrangement links TRBV5-4 to TRBJ1-1; no clear D. The CDR3 is made up of 14 amino acids. V was shortened by 7 bases and J by 0 bases, with 13 bases between the two germline ends. From germline, CDR1 is SGHNT and CDR2 YYREEE (reference sequence). CDR3 amino acids: CASFYLNMNTEAFF. DNA of the CDR3: TGTGCCAGCTTCTACTTGAACATGAACACTGAAGCTTTCTTT.

This chain connects TRBV5-6 to TRBJ1-6, with D tentatively TRBD1 (5 bases). V dropped 1 base and J dropped 8 bases, with 19 bases sitting between them. The CDR3 covers 17 residues. CDR1 is SGHDT, CDR2 YYEEEE, per germline. CDR3 in amino acids: CASSLTLYRQPDSPLHF. The CDR3 DNA sequence: TGTGCCAGCAGCTTGACGTTATACCGACAGCCGGATTCACCCCTCCACTTT.

This clonotype was found a few times. This sequence joins TRBV18 and TRBJ2-3; D remains unclear. CDR3 length: 14 residues. Between the trimmed V and J ends, which lost 0 bases and 3 bases, there was a span of 7 bases. Germline V CDR1 and CDR2: KGHSH, LQKENI. The CDR3 is CASSPPTRTDTQYF. As DNA, the CDR3 is TGTGCCAGCTCACCACCGACCAGGACAGATACGCAGTATTTT.

This clonotype was observed a handful of times. The V and J genes are TRBV6-5 and TRBJ2-5; TRBD1 aligns across 10 bases. This CDR3 contains 16 residues. The V gene's germline CDR1 is MNHEY and CDR2 SVGAGI. Germline trimming cut 2 bases from V and 3 bases from J; bases unmatched to any gene: 6. CDR3 in DNA: TGTGCCAGCAGTTACAGTGACAGGGGGCGGGAAGAGACCCAGTACTTC. It encodes CASSYSDRGREETQYF.

A few counts support this clonotype. The gene calls are TRBV6-5 and TRBJ2-2; 7 bases align to TRBD1. The trim removed 2 bases at V and 4 bases at J, leaving 4 bases unmatched. The CDR3 sequence is 15 residues long. Germline-derived CDR1 and CDR2 are MNHEY and SVGAGI. CDR3 in DNA: TGTGCCAGCAGTTACCGACAGGGAACCACCGGGGAGCTGTTTTTT. This sequence encodes CASSYRQGTTGELFF.

In its sample, this clonotype was seen a few times. This chain links TRBV6-2 or TRBV6-3 with TRBJ2-2; D is undetermined. The CDR3 covers 19 residues. The ends were cut back, 0 bases at V and 1 base at J, with 18 bases in the middle. CDR1 and CDR2 (germline): MNHEY, SVGEGT. Here the CDR3 DNA reads TGTGCCAGCAGTTACTCCTTGAACCGACTTTCGAGGAACACCGGGGAGCTGTTTTTT. This translates into CASSYSLNRLSRNTGELFF.

The chain employs TRBV28 and TRBJ1-2, with a tentative D call TRBD1 (6 bases). Germline CDR1 and CDR2: MDHEN and SYDVKM. V was trimmed by 5 bases and J by 2 bases, leaving 12 bases between them. The CDR3 has 14 amino acids. The CDR3 nucleotides read TGTGCCAGCAGTGAACCGACAGGAAACTATGGCTACACCTTC. This gives the protein CASSEPTGNYGYTF.

The table lists this clonotype with a few counts. The chain has TRBV7-9 and TRBJ2-1; the match to TRBD2 covers 8 bases. Germline CDR1 and CDR2: SEHNR and FQNEAQ (reference sequence). CDR3 length: 13 residues. The V segment lost 8 bases and the J segment 6 bases; nucleotides outside the gene matches: 6. CDR3: CASGSGGSNEQFF. The CDR3 DNA is TGTGCCAGCGGAAGCGGGGGTTCCAATGAGCAGTTCTTC.

The rearrangement joins TRBV18 to TRBJ2-2; 9 bases agree with TRBD2. The V gene end was trimmed by 1 base and the J gene end by 3 bases; junction bases not matched to a gene: 0. This CDR3 is built from 15 residues. Germline CDR1 and CDR2: KGHSH and LQKENI. The DNA for the CDR3 is TGTGCCAGCTCACCACGCGGGGGGGACACCGGGGAGCTGTTTTTT. This translates into CASSPRGGDTGELFF. The complete variable domain, with remaining parts taken from reference TRBV18 and TRBJ2-2, reads NAGVMQNPRHLVRRRGQEARLRCSPMKGHSHVYWYRQLPEEGLKFMVYLQKENIIDESGMPKERFSAEFPKEGPSILRIQQVVRGDSAAYFCASSPRGGDTGELFFGEGSRLTVL.

This chain connects TRBV19 to TRBJ1-1, with D unclear. Trimming stripped 5 bases from V and 0 bases from J, with 10 bases between. CDR1 is LNHDA, CDR2 SQIVND, per germline (reference sequence). The CDR3 is made up of 14 amino acids. This CDR3 reads CASSRTALNTEAFF. The DNA for the CDR3 is TGTGCCAGTAGTCGGACGGCCTTGAACACTGAAGCTTTCTTT.

This chain joins TRBV15 and TRBJ1-2, with D perhaps matching TRBD1 (5 bases). Per germline, CDR1 LNHNV and CDR2 YYDKDF (reference sequence). The CDR3 runs to 14 residues. The V gene lost 0 bases and the J gene lost 2 bases, with 7 bases spanning the gap. The CDR3 loop reads CATSRDRANYGYTF. DNA of the CDR3: TGTGCCACCAGCAGAGACAGGGCAAACTATGGCTACACCTTC.

V usage is TRBV6-5 and J usage is TRBJ1-2, with D tentatively TRBD1 (5 bases). CDR1 and CDR2 from the germline V gene are MNHEY and SVGAGI. CDR3 length: 15 amino acids. The V and J ends lost 3 bases and 5 bases respectively, with 16 bases between them. CDR3 in amino acids: CASSYEGSGAYGYTF. The CDR3 nucleotides read TGTGCCAGCAGTTATGAGGGGTCGGGCGCTTATGGCTACACCTTC.

This chain connects TRBV10-3 to TRBJ2-7; the match to TRBD1 covers 7 bases. This CDR3 has 14 amino acids. V trimming: 3 bases; J trimming: 2 bases; junction bases outside the gene matches: 4. Germline V lookup: CDR1 ENHRY, CDR2 SYGVKD. CDR3 protein: CAISEQGFAYEQYF. CDR3 coding DNA: TGTGCCATCAGTGAACAGGGGTTCGCCTACGAGCAGTACTTC.